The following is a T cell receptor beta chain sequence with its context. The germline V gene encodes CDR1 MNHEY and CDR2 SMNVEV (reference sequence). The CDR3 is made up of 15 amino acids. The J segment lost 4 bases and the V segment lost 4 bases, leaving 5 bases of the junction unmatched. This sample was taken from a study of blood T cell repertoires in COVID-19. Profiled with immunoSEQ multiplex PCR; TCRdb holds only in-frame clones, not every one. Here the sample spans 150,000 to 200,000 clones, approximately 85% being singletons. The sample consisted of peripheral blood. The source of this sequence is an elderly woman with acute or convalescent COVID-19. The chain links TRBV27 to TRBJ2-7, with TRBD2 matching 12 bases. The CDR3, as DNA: TGTGCCAGCAGTTCCATCCTAGCGGGAGGGTACGAGCAGTACTTC. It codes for CASSSILAGGYEQYF.